The present entry profiles one TCR beta chain with its context. Its antigen remains unknown. The data are from a study of cytomegalovirus exposure and HLA in healthy donors. Study-level background: Per a later analysis, the 666 first-cohort and 120 or so validation repertoires shared one platform.

The CDR3 has 15 amino acids. Germline-derived CDR1 and CDR2 are MDHEN and SYDVKM. Trimming removed 5 bases from V and 0 bases from J, with 8 bases in between. Study conclusions and caveats: There were 164 TCR beta chains listed as cytomegalovirus-associated. The study found most TCR sequences rare, yet found some public TCRs in many donors.

Repertoires were generated with immunoSEQ multiplex PCR, while TCRdb's copy carries only in-frame clones and drops some. This table has some 110,000 clones, about nine tenths appearing once. V usage is TRBV28 and J usage is TRBJ2-6; D uncertain. This TCR was sampled from a man aged 18 to 35 in good health and CMV-seronegative. What was sequenced was PBMCs. CDR3 loop: CASSQHSSGANVLTF. DNA of the CDR3: TGTGCCAGCAGTCAACACAGCTCTGGGGCCAACGTCCTGACTTTC.